This TCR beta chain derives from a study of blood T cell repertoires in COVID-19. On the study more broadly: The samples span acute and convalescent COVID-19 from the United States, Italy and Spain.

Recruits, aged about 18 to 90 years, lived in 20 to 30 US areas. Participant reports of clinical history set cohort assignment. Produced via immunoSEQ multiplex PCR; TCRdb's table is partial and in-frame only. The sample holds about 200,000 clones, more than 70% seen once. The CDR3 covers 13 residues. Trimming removed 1 base from V and 4 bases from J, with 7 bases in between. Germline values: CDR1 MNHNS, CDR2 SASEGT. The receptor comes from a middle-aged woman with acute COVID-19. What was sequenced was PBMCs or T cells enriched from blood (not recorded which). This sequence joins TRBV6-1 and TRBJ1-2; perhaps TRBD1 as D (5 bases). As DNA, the CDR3 is TGTGCCAGCAGTGAAGGGGGCTTCTATGGCTACACCTTC. Translation gives CASSEGGFYGYTF.